This T cell receptor beta chain was observed in a study of Ad26.COV2.S vaccination and SARS-CoV-2 variants. Regarding this clone: What it binds is unknown.

The germline CDR1 and CDR2 sequences are SGHDN and FVKESK. This CDR3 comprises 16 residues. V was trimmed by 0 bases and J by 5 bases, leaving 11 bases between them. General study results and limits: There was a possibility that the TCR breadth and depth analyses underestimated total T cell responses.

TCRdb keeps only in-frame clones here, not all; method: immunoSEQ multiplex PCR. This sample carries a few hundred thousand clones, roughly 85% of them seen once, and the ten largest clones take 7.4%. Treatment given: some 19 received Ad26.COV2.S at low or high dose, single or two shots; a few received placebo; per-sample allocation not given. On day 63 after the first injection, vaccine and placebo recipients gave samples. V is TRBV14 and J is TRBJ2-6; possible D gene TRBD1, 5 bases. The sequences come from peripheral blood, collected in a trial of Ad26.COV2.S vaccine versus placebo. This sequence originates from a person aged 18-65 years who received the Ad26.COV2.S COVID-19 vaccine or a placebo. The CDR3 DNA reads as TGTGCCAGCAGCCAAGATCCCTGGGGCCGGGCCAACGTCCTGACTTTC. Protein product: CASSQDPWGRANVLTF.